This T cell receptor (beta chain) was found in a study of CD8 T cells in ankylosing spondylitis. The study's findings and limits: A TCR beta motif of fewer than ten highly homologous variants seemed to mark ankylosing spondylitis blood. Disease-linked clones reportedly concentrated significantly in matched ankylosing spondylitis synovial fluid. CD8+ disease-linked clones were present at relatively low frequencies in blood.

Concerning this clonotype itself: Its antigen remains unidentified.

Per the germline V gene, CDR1 is DFQATT and CDR2 is SNEGSKA (reference sequence). Trimming cost V 2 bases and J 0 bases, with 8 bases left between them. The CDR3 totals 13 residues. In making TCR beta libraries, quantitative 5'-RACE with molecular barcodes was used. One entry per CDR3 protein, called by TCRdb with MiXCR from the 5' RACE reads. There are approximately 300,000 distinct CDR3 sequences in the sample; around 8% occur only once, and roughly 15% lies in the top ten. The origin of this receptor is a male donor with ankylosing spondylitis. What was sequenced was blood, either unsorted or a sorted T cell fraction (not recorded which). The rearrangement links TRBV20-1 to TRBJ2-7; D ambiguous. In DNA, the CDR3 is TGCAGTGCTAGACCCAGGAGCTCCTACGAGCAGTACTTC. It encodes CSARPRSSYEQYF.